The rows below give T cell receptor beta chains drawn from one sample of a study of T cell changes during pregnancy in multiple sclerosis. Sequenced by immunoSEQ multiplex PCR; TCRdb stores in-frame clones only, minus some. The sample carries roughly 49,000 clones, 92% recorded once. The sample was CD4+ T cells from peripheral blood mononuclear cells, taken in the second trimester of pregnancy. All receptors come from a female donor in good health, enrolled as a control in a pregnancy study. Both conserved end residues are part of each CDR3. D genes are given only for firm matches. Expanded clones are given a class, and other clones once, few, many or no size at all.

j_gene | abundance | v_gene | d_gene | CDR3nt | CDR3aa
TRBJ1-2 | . | TRBV19 | . | TGTGCCAGTAGCCTCGTGAGGGAAAATATTCGAAAAAGCGGTGGCTACACCTTC | CASSLVRENIRKSGGYTF
TRBJ2-3 | . | TRBV4-2 | . | TGTGCCAGCAGGTCGGGCACCGCGGGGCACTCTAGCACAGATACGCAGTATTTT | CASRSGTAGHSSTDTQYF
TRBJ2-7 | . | TRBV9 | . | TGTGCCAGCAGCACGCGATCGATAAATGACGAGCAGTACTTC | CASSTRSINDEQYF
TRBJ1-1 | once | TRBV5-4 | . | TGTGCCAGCAGCTTGGGGGGCGGCGCCTTGAACACTGAAGCTTTCTTT | CASSLGGGALNTEAFF
TRBJ1-1 | once | TRBV27 | TRBD1 | TGTGCCAGCACAGGTAAAGGGACAGGGGAGGATACTGAAGCTTTCTTT | CASTGKGTGEDTEAFF
TRBJ1-2 | . | TRBV30 | . | TGTGCCTGGAACCCGTGGGAGTATGGCTACACCTTC | CAWNPWEYGYTF
TRBJ1-1 | . | TRBV5-4 | . | TGTGCCAGCAGCCCTCAGGGTATTGAGGTGACTGAAGCTTTCTTT | CASSPQGIEVTEAFF
TRBJ2-6 | . | TRBV30 | TRBD1 | TGTGCCTGGAGTGGGGGACAGGGTATGTCTGGGGCCAACGTCCTGACTTTC | CAWSGGQGMSGANVLTF
TRBJ2-1 | . | TRBV6-1 | . | TGTGCCAGCAGGGAGGAGAATATGGAGCAGTTCTTC | CASREENMEQFF
TRBJ2-5 | . | TRBV19 | . | TGTGCCAGTAGTATTAATGGAGGCGGGCGAGAGACCCAGTACTTC | CASSINGGGRETQYF
TRBJ2-3 | . | TRBV19 | TRBD2 | TGTGCCAGTAGCCAAACTAGCGGGGGGTTTGGAGATACGCAGTATTTT | CASSQTSGGFGDTQYF
TRBJ1-2 | . | TRBV6-5 | . | TGTGCCAGCAGTTCCCCAGGGGTTGGCGGCTACACCTTC | CASSSPGVGGYTF
TRBJ2-6 | . | TRBV7-2 | . | TGTGCCAGCAGCTTAGGTGGGCTGACGAGTGGGGCCAACGTCCTGACTTTC | CASSLGGLTSGANVLTF
TRBJ2-1 | . | TRBV2 | . | TGTGCCAGCAGCCCTCGGGGAAATCAGAACAATGAGCAGTTCTTC | CASSPRGNQNNEQFF
TRBJ1-3 | . | TRBV5-4 | TRBD1 | TGTGCCAGCAGTCGGGACAGCAACCCTGGAAACACCATATATTTT | CASSRDSNPGNTIYF
TRBJ2-6 | . | TRBV7-3 | TRBD1 | TGTGCCAGCAGCGGGGACAGGGGAAGTGGGGCCAACGTCCTGACTTTC | CASSGDRGSGANVLTF
TRBJ1-2 | . | TRBV2 | . | TGTGCCAGCAGTGAGTCGGGGAACTATGGCTACACCTTC | CASSESGNYGYTF
TRBJ1-2 | . | TRBV5-6 | . | TGTGCCAGCAGCTTGGTAGACACCCCAGTGGAATATGGCTACACCTTC | CASSLVDTPVEYGYTF
TRBJ2-5 | . | TRBV6-1 | . | TGTGCCAGCAGTCCCAGACAAGAGACCCAGTACTTC | CASSPRQETQYF
TRBJ2-2 | . | TRBV7-2 | TRBD1 | TGTGCCAGCAAGGGACAGGTTACAAACACCGGGGAGCTGTTTTTT | CASKGQVTNTGELFF